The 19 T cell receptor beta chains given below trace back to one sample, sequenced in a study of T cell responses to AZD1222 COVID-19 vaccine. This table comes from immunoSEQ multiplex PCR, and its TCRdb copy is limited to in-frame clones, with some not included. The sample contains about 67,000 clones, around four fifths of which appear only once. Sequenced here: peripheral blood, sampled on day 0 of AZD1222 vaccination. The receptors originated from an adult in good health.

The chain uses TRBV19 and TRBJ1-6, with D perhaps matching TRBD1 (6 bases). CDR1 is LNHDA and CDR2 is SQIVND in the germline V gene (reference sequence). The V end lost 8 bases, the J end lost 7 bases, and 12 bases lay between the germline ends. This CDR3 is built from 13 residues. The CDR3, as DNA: TGTGCCAGTTATTCAGGGGCGAATTCACCCCTCCACTTT. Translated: CASYSGANSPLHF.

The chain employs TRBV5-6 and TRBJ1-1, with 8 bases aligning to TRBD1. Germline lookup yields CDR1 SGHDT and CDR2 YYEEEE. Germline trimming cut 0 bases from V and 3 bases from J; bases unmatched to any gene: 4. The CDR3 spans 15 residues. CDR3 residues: CASSLGGRGHTEAFF. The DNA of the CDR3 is TGTGCCAGCAGCTTGGGCGGCAGGGGGCACACTGAAGCTTTCTTT.

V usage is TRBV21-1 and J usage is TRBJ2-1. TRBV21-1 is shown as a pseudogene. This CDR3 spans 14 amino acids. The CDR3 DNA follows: TGTGCCAGCAGCACCCGGGACCGGAGGAATGAGCAGTTCTTC. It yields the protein CASSTRDRRNEQFF.

DNA for the CDR3: TGTGCCAGCAGCTTGGCCGGACAGGGGGCCACAGATACGCAGTATTTT. This encodes CASSLAGQGATDTQYF. This chain connects TRBV5-5 to TRBJ2-3; 11 bases are shared with TRBD1. The CDR3 length is 16 residues. V lost 0 bases and J lost 2; bases outside the gene matches: 2. In germline, CDR1 is SGHKS, CDR2 YYEKEE (reference sequence).

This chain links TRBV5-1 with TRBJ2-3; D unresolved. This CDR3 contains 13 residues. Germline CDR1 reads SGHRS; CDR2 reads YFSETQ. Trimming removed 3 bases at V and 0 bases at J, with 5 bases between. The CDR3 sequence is CASSSASTDTQYF. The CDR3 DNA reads TGCGCCAGCAGCTCGGCTAGCACAGATACGCAGTATTTT.

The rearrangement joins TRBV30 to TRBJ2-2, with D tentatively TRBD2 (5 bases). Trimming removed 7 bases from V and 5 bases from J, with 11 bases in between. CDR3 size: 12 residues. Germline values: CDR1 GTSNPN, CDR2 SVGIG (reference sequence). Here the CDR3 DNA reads TGTGCCTTGTTGGAGGAGACCGGGGAGCTGTTTTTT. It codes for CALLEETGELFF.

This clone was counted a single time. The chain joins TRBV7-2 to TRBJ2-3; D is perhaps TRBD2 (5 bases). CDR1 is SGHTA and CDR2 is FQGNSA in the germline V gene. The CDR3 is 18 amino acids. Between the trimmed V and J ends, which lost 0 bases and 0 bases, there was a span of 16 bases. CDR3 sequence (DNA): TGTGCCAGCAGCTTAGCCGCGGGTGGCCTAGGGAGCACAGATACGCAGTATTTT. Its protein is CASSLAAGGLGSTDTQYF.

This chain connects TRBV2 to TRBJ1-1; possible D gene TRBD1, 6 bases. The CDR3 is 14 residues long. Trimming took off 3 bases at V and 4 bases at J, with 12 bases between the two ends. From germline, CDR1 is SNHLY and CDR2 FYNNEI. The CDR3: CASSDQGRSTEAFF. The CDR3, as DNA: TGTGCCAGCAGTGACCAGGGGCGAAGCACTGAAGCTTTCTTT.

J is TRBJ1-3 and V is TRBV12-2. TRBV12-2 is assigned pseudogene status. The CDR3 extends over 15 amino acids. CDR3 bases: TGTGCAAGTCGTCTCCGTCCGGTGTCTGGAAACACCATATATTTT. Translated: CASRLRPVSGNTIYF.

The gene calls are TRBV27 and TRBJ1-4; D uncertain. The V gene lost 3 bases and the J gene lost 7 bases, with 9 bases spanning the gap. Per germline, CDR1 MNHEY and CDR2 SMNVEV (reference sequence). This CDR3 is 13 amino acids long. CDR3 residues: CASSLWGSEKLFF. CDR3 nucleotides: TGTGCCAGCAGTTTGTGGGGATCTGAAAAACTGTTTTTT.

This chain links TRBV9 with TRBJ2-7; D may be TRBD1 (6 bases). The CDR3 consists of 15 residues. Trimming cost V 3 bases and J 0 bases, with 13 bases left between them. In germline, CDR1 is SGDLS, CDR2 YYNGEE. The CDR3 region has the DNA TGTGCCAGCAGCGGCCGACAGGACAGCTCCTACGAGCAGTACTTC. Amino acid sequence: CASSGRQDSSYEQYF.

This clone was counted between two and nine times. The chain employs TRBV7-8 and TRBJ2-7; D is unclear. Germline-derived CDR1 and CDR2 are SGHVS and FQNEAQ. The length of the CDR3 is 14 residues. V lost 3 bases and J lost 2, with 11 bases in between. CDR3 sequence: CASSFGRFTYEQYF. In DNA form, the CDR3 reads TGTGCCAGCAGCTTCGGTCGATTTACCTACGAGCAGTACTTC. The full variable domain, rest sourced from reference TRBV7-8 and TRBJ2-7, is GAGVSQSPRYKVAKRGQDVALRCDPISGHVSLFWYQQALGQGPEFLTYFQNEAQLDKSGLPSDRFFAERPEGSVSTLKIQRTQQEDSAVYLCASSFGRFTYEQYFGPGTRLTVT.

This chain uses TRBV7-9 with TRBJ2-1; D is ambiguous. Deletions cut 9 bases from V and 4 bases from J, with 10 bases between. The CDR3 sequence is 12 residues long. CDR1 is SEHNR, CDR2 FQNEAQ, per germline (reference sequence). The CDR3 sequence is CASAEGYNEQFF. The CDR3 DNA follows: TGTGCCAGTGCTGAAGGTTACAATGAGCAGTTCTTC.

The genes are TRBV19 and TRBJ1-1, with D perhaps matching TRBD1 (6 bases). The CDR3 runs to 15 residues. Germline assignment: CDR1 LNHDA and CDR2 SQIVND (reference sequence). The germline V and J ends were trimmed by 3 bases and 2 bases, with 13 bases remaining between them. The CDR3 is CASSILDSTNTEAFF. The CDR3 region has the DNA TGTGCCAGTAGTATTTTGGACAGTACCAACACTGAAGCTTTCTTT.

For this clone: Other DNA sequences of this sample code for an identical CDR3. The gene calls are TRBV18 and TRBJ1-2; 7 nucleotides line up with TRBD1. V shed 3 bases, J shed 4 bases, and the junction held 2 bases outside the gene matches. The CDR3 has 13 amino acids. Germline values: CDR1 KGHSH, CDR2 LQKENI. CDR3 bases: TGTGCCAGCTCACCCGACAGGGTCTATGGCTACACCTTC. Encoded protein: CASSPDRVYGYTF.

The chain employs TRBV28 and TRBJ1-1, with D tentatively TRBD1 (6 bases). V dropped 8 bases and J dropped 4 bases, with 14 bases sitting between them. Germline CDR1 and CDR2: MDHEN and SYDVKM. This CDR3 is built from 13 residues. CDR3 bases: TGTGCCAGCGGCCAGGGGACGGGCACTGAAGCTTTCTTT. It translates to CASGQGTGTEAFF.

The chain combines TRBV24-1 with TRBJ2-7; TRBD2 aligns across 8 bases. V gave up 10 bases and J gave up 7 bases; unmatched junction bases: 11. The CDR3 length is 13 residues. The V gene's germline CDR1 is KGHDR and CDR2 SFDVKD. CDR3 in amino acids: CATNSGRAQEQYF. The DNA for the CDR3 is TGTGCCACGAACTCCGGGAGGGCGCAAGAGCAGTACTTC.

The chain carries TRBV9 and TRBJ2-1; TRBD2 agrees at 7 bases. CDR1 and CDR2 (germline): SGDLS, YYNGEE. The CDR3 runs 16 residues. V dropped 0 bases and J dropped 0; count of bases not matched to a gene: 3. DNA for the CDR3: TGTGCCAGCAGCGTAGGTCTAGCGGACTCCTACAATGAGCAGTTCTTC. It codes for CASSVGLADSYNEQFF.

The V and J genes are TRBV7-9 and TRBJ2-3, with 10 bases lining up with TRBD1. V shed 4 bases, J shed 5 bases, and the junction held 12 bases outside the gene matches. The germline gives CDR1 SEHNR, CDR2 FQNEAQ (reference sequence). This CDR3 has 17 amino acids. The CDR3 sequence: CASSSTGTGVGVDTQYF. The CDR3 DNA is TGTGCCAGCAGCTCCACCGGGACAGGGGTTGGGGTAGATACGCAGTATTTT.